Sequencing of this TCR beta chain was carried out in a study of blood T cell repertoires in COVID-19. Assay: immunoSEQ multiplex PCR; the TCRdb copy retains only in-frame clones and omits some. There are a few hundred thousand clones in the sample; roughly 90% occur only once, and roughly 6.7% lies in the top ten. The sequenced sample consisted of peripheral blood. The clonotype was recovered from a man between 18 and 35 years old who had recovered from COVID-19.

Written as DNA, the CDR3 is TGTGCCAGCTCGGGTTTTTGGGCGTCGGACACTGAAGCTTTCTTT. It translates to CASSGFWASDTEAFF. The rearrangement links TRBV18 to TRBJ1-1; D unclear. Germline V gives CDR1 KGHSH, CDR2 LQKENI. With 6 bases removed from V and 3 bases from J, the gap between germline ends came to 17 bases. The CDR3 sequence is 15 residues long.